A single sample gave rise to the 21 T cell receptor beta chains below, sequenced in a study of blood T cell repertoires in COVID-19. Libraries were prepared by immunoSEQ multiplex PCR; TCRdb keeps only in-frame clonotypes and omits some of them. In the table there are 230,000 or so clones, 80% to 85% of which are singletons. The material sequenced was peripheral blood. The receptors here all came from a human donor in a cohort sampled during active COVID-19.

This clone has a single count. The rearrangement joins TRBV6-5 to TRBJ2-7; 7 bases agree with TRBD2. Looked up from germline, CDR1 is MNHEY and CDR2 is SVGAGI. The trim removed 10 bases at V and 2 bases at J, leaving 11 bases unmatched. The CDR3 consists of 14 residues. The CDR3 nucleotides read TGTGCCACAGGGATTGAGCGGGGCCCCTACGAGCAGTACTTC. Translation: CATGIERGPYEQYF.

The chain has TRBV24-1 and TRBJ2-1; tentative D call: TRBD1 (5 bases). Germline CDR1 reads KGHDR; CDR2 reads SFDVKD. The CDR3 loop spans 15 amino acids. Trimming shortened V by 4 bases and J by 5 bases, and 14 bases separated the two germline ends. CDR3 bases: TGTGCCACCAGTGAAGGGCAGGGATGGGACAATGAGCAGTTCTTC. This codes for CATSEGQGWDNEQFF.

The V and J genes are TRBV28 and TRBJ2-7, with 8 positions matching TRBD1. With 3 bases clipped from V and 0 bases from J, the junction kept 7 bases outside the gene matches. The CDR3 is made up of 16 amino acids. Germline CDR1 MDHEN, CDR2 SYDVKM. The CDR3 nucleotides read TGTGCCAGCAGTTTCTTGGGACAGGACTACTCCTACGAGCAGTACTTC. Amino acids: CASSFLGQDYSYEQYF.

This chain links TRBV5-4 with TRBJ1-5, with 8 bases aligning to TRBD1. The CDR3 length is 14 residues. The germline V gene has CDR1 SGHNT and CDR2 YYREEE (reference sequence). Trimming cost V 4 bases and J 5 bases; bases outside gene matches: 5. CDR3: CASSPGTGDQPQHF. DNA for the CDR3: TGTGCCAGCAGCCCCGGGACAGGAGATCAGCCCCAGCATTTT. The full variable domain, completed using reference TRBV5-4 and TRBJ1-5, is ETGVTQSPTHLIKTRGQQVTLRCSSQSGHNTVSWYQQALGQGPQFIFQYYREEENGRGNFPPRFSGLQFPNYSSELNVNALELDDSALYLCASSPGTGDQPQHFGDGTRLSIL.

For the CDR3, the DNA is TGTGCCAGCAGCCAAGATCCCCAGCGGGAGCAGTACTTC. Its translation: CASSQDPQREQYF. V and J are TRBV3-1 (or the pseudogene TRBV3-2) and TRBJ2-5, with TRBD2 matching over 8 bases. Germline V CDR1 and CDR2: LGHDT, YNNKEL (reference sequence). This CDR3 comprises 13 residues. Unmatched junction bases numbered 5, after V lost 0 bases and J lost 11 bases.

The chain recombines TRBV27 with TRBJ2-2; tentative D call: TRBD1 (6 bases). Germline CDR1 MNHEY, CDR2 SMNVEV (reference sequence). The CDR3 loop spans 14 amino acids. The ends were cut back, 7 bases at V and 4 bases at J, with 13 bases in the middle. CDR3 coding DNA: TGTGCCAGCACTTATCTAGGGGGCACCGGGGAGCTGTTTTTT. Its protein is CASTYLGGTGELFF.

The rearrangement uses TRBV7-9 and TRBJ1-1; D is possibly TRBD1 (5 bases). The germline V and J ends were trimmed by 4 bases and 2 bases, with 14 bases remaining between them. The CDR3 has 15 residues. The germline V gene has CDR1 SEHNR and CDR2 FQNEAQ (reference sequence). CDR3 DNA sequence: TGTGCCAGCAGCTCGGGGGGTCGGGGAAACACTGAAGCTTTCTTT. It encodes CASSSGGRGNTEAFF.

The rearrangement uses TRBV11-2 and TRBJ2-5; 16 nucleotides line up with TRBD2. The J segment lost 4 bases and the V segment lost 5 bases, leaving 13 bases of the junction unmatched. Germline assignment: CDR1 SGHAT and CDR2 FQNNGV. The CDR3 runs to 19 residues. CDR3 coding DNA: TGTGCCAGCAGCCCCCGACAGGGGACTAGCGGGAGGGCCAGAGAGACCCAGTACTTC. Its protein product is CASSPRQGTSGRARETQYF.

This chain connects TRBV6-2 or TRBV6-3 to TRBJ2-1; 12 bases fit TRBD2. Trimming cost V 2 bases and J 7 bases; bases outside gene matches: 12. The CDR3 has 18 residues. CDR1 and CDR2 from the germline V gene are MNHEY and SVGEGT. The CDR3 here is CASSYHHSGLAGYNEQFF. The CDR3 DNA reads as TGTGCCAGCAGTTACCATCATTCAGGACTAGCGGGGTATAATGAGCAGTTCTTC.

Worth noting for this clone: The same CDR3 can be traced to other DNA sequences in this sample. The chain has TRBV28 and TRBJ2-7; 9 nucleotides align to TRBD2. The germline V gene has CDR1 MDHEN and CDR2 SYDVKM. CDR3 length: 14 amino acids. V lost 2 bases to trimming and J lost 4 bases; unmatched junction nucleotides: 3. The CDR3 nucleotides are TGTGCCAGCAGTTTAGGCGGGAGGGGATACGAGCAGTACTTC. As protein: CASSLGGRGYEQYF.

The genes are TRBV10-3 and TRBJ1-3; a weak D match, TRBD1 (5 bases). V lost 4 bases and J 0 bases, leaving 7 bases between the germline ends. This CDR3 has 14 amino acids. The germline CDR1 and CDR2 sequences are ENHRY and SYGVKD. The CDR3 protein is CAISGQSSGNTIYF. CDR3 sequence (DNA): TGTGCCATCAGTGGACAGAGCTCTGGAAACACCATATATTTT.

This chain connects TRBV7-8 to TRBJ1-3; no clear D. V was cut by 5 bases and J by 3 bases, with 8 bases left in between. This CDR3 spans 13 amino acids. Germline V gene sequence: CDR1 SGHVS, CDR2 FQNEAQ. The DNA of the CDR3 is TGTGCCAGCAGCGCGGGAGGTGGAAACACCATATATTTT. This codes for CASSAGGGNTIYF.

The chain recombines TRBV24-1 with TRBJ1-2; D is uncertain. The CDR3 extends over 13 amino acids. The germline CDR1 and CDR2 sequences are KGHDR and SFDVKD. Trimming took off 3 bases at V and 5 bases at J, with 9 bases between the two ends. CDR3 DNA: TGTGCCACCAGTGATCCGCGGAGGTATGGCTACACCTTC. Protein product: CATSDPRRYGYTF.

This clone was counted a few times. J is TRBJ2-3 and V is TRBV9; 7 bases fit TRBD1. The CDR3 consists of 17 residues. V was pared by 4 bases and J by 3 bases, with 14 bases of the junction left unmatched. CDR1 is SGDLS, CDR2 YYNGEE, per germline. The DNA of the CDR3 is TGTGCCAGCAGCCCGAGGTTGGGACAGTACGGAACAGATACGCAGTATTTT. Its protein is CASSPRLGQYGTDTQYF.

In its sample, this clone was seen once. The rearrangement links TRBV6-2 or TRBV6-3 to TRBJ2-1; D is possibly TRBD2 (6 bases). Trimming stripped 0 bases from V and 8 bases from J, with 14 bases between. This CDR3 is 15 amino acids long. Germline values: CDR1 MNHEY, CDR2 SVGEGT. DNA for the CDR3: TGTGCCAGCAGTTACTCTGTCCTAGCGAGCGATGAGCAGTTCTTC. Its protein is CASSYSVLASDEQFF.

CDR3 in DNA: TGTGCCAGCAGTTGGAGAGGGCGGAGTGGCTACACCTTC. This sequence encodes CASSWRGRSGYTF. This chain uses TRBV28 with TRBJ1-2; D remains unclear. The CDR3 has 13 residues. Germline CDR1 is MDHEN and CDR2 is SYDVKM. V was shortened by 4 bases and J by 7 bases, with 13 bases between the two germline ends.

The chain combines TRBV14 with TRBJ2-7, with TRBD1 matching over 9 bases. V shed 5 bases and J 0 bases; nucleotides not matched to a gene: 5. This CDR3 region has 15 residues. Germline assignment: CDR1 SGHDN and CDR2 FVKESK. The CDR3 here is CASSLRDRVSYEQYF. The CDR3 DNA sequence: TGTGCCAGCAGCTTACGGGACAGGGTCTCCTACGAGCAGTACTTC.

V usage is TRBV5-4 and J usage is TRBJ2-6; D unresolved. The germline V gene encodes CDR1 SGHNT and CDR2 YYREEE (reference sequence). The CDR3 runs to 16 residues. The V end was cut by 5 bases, the J end by 0 bases, with 12 bases between. The CDR3 spells CASRRGILSGANVLTF. CDR3 nucleotide sequence: TGTGCCAGCAGACGCGGAATCCTCTCTGGGGCCAACGTCCTGACTTTC.

The CDR3: CASSSGQVNQPQHF. CDR3 nucleotides: TGTGCCAGCAGCTCCGGACAGGTTAATCAGCCCCAGCATTTT. The chain is built from TRBV28 and TRBJ1-5; 7 bases are a match to TRBD1. CDR3 size: 14 residues. V shed 6 bases, J shed 4 bases, and the junction held 6 bases outside the gene matches. Germline-derived CDR1 and CDR2 are MDHEN and SYDVKM.

The chain joins TRBV3-1 (or the pseudogene TRBV3-2) to TRBJ2-7, with D possibly TRBD2 on 7 matching bases. The CDR3 extends over 16 amino acids. The V and J ends lost 0 bases and 0 bases respectively, with 12 bases between them. Germline lookup yields CDR1 LGHDT and CDR2 YNNKEL (reference sequence). For the CDR3, the DNA is TGTGCCAGCAGCCAAGATTGGGGAGGGGGCTCCTACGAGCAGTACTTC. This codes for CASSQDWGGGSYEQYF.

The J gene is TRBJ2-1, the V gene TRBV3-1 (or the pseudogene TRBV3-2), with unresolved D. CDR1 LGHDT and CDR2 YNNKEL come from the germline V gene (reference sequence). The ends were cut back, 6 bases at V and 4 bases at J, with 16 bases in the middle. The CDR3 sequence is 15 residues long. The CDR3 DNA is TGTGCCAGCAGTAGCTCGATGTCCGGGTACAATGAGCAGTTCTTC. This encodes CASSSSMSGYNEQFF.